This T cell receptor beta chain emerged from a study of beta chain features in type 1 diabetes (dated by TCRdb to between 2018 and 2020). At the level of the whole study: Mean age, gender distribution, total cell number and subset yield were not different between patients and healthy donors. In the study, recently diagnosed type 1 diabetes patients and matched healthy donors were compared on the TCRB repertoires of their sorted circulating CD4+ T cell subsets. Regulatory and stem cell-like memory subsets were isolated from only 8 patients and roughly 8 healthy donors, whereas naive and central memory subsets came from all 28 donors. A total of 107,917,701 sorted cells were examined across all samples, and the number of cells per subset was strongly correlated with RNA yield.

From V the trimming removes 6 bases and from J it removes 3 bases, while the gene matches leave 11 bases of the junction unaccounted for. The CDR3 starts with the cysteine, ends with the phenylalanine, and has 15 residues. Just CDR3 DNA is preserved here, 45 bases in frame from base 1. As encoded in the germline V gene, CDR1 is SNHLY while CDR2 is FYNNEI. From each donor, a single peripheral blood sample of 100 to 150 mL on average was drawn into heparinised tubes. A BD FACSAria II was used to sort naive, central memory, regulatory and stem cell-like memory CD4+ T cells with a panel that included CD45RO, CCR7, CD25, CD127, CD95 and CD27. Every sorted population had a purity above 98%. PBMCs were isolated right away by Lymphoprep density gradient centrifugation and were stained directly, without culture. Samples were stained and sorted in pairs, with one healthy donor and one patient per experiment, so that batch effects were minimized.

Beyond this particular receptor, the publication reports: Because cDNA was sequenced instead of genomic DNA, activated cells with high expression could be over-represented, although the groups did not differ in activation or CD3 levels. Fewer insertions and more nucleotide deletions at VDJ recombination sites were observed in patients with type 1 diabetes, implying thymic rearrangement abnormalities. HLA sub-analyses involved small numbers of individuals, so any influence of HLA type on TCRB rearrangement remained unresolved. The naive, central memory and regulatory TCRB repertoires appeared to resemble one another more closely among patients than among healthy donors. A moderate but significant shortening of TCRB CDR3 length was observed in type 1 diabetes patients in all four CD4+ subsets. Shorter templates might have been favored by PCR, but patient and control samples were amplified and corrected together, so both groups would have been affected equally by any skew.

The entire isolated RNA was reverse transcribed using the High Capacity cDNA Reverse Transcription Kit, and thus expressed TCRB transcripts were sequenced. Deep immunoSEQ sequencing was performed on naive, central memory and regulatory T cell samples, with an average of roughly 3.6 million total reads per sample. Sorted cells were lysed in RLT buffer and RNA was extracted with DNase-treated RNeasy Micro or Mini kits, depending on cell number. To prevent cross-contamination, each cell subset was processed individually, whereas patient and healthy donor samples were processed jointly. Using the immunoSEQ multiplex PCR, TCRB sequences were amplified from cDNA into 87-bp fragments spanning the CDR3 region. Sequencing of the amplicons was done on the Illumina HiSeq platform. On the authors' methods: Synthetic template baselines were used to correct PCR bias computationally, reads within Hamming distance 2 were collapsed, and singletons that could not be merged were discarded. Reads were aligned against IMGT so that V, D and J genes, CDR3 length and insertions or deletions at six rearrangement sites could be assigned. Within each subset, clonotype counts were normalized to sorted cell number, and only after that were true diversity and Gini coefficients computed with the tcR R package. The overlap coefficient, calculated on TCRB nucleotide sequences, was used to quantify repertoire sharing. Out-of-frame TCRB sequences from naive cells were analyzed as a proxy for the pre-selection repertoire. The clones in this table, taken by TCRdb from immuneACCESS, are in-frame only. Not every clone is retained; where verified, under half of the shortfall comes from an unresolved V gene, and the cause of the rest is unknown. The V and J calls and the clone size are those of that table, but D and trimming were determined from the DNA. The sample data list 250,000 or so clones, and over 11% of these were observed just once. The ten largest clones represent roughly 0.019% of the sample.

This clone has more than one count but fewer than ten. The clone's antigen remains unknown. Base qualities are not provided; no much larger clone lies one nucleotide away. The clonotype was recovered from a man aged 25 to 40 with type 1 diabetes. This receptor chain uses TRBV2 and TRBJ2-7; TRBD1 agrees with 7 junctional bases. Sequencing was performed on naive CD4+ T cells from blood. The intended sense of this specimen's cell subset or site label: true naive CD4+ T cells. CDR3 reads: CASRARQGVGYEQYF. The nucleotide sequence is given as TGTGCCAGCAGAGCTCGACAGGGAGTTGGCTACGAGCAGTACTTC. Outside the CDR3, residues come from the reference TRBV2 and TRBJ2-7 proteins, so the full variable domain is: EPEVTQTPSHQVTQMGQEVILRCVPISNHLYFYWYRQILGQKVEFLVSFYNNEISEKSEIFDDQFSVERPDGSNFTLKIRSTKLEDSAMYFCASRARQGVGYEQYFGPGTRLTVT.